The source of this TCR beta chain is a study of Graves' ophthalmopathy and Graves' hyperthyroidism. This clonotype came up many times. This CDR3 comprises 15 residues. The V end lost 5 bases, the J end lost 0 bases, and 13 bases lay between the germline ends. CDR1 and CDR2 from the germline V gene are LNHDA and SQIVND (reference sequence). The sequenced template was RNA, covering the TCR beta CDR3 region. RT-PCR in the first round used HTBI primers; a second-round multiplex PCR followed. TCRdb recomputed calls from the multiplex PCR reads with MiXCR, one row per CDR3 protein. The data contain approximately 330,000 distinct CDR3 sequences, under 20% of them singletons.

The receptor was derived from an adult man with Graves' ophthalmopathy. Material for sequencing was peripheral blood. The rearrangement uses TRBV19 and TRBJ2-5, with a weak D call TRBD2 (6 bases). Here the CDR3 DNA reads TGTGCCAGTAGTTCCGGCGGGGCGTACCAAGAGACCCAGTACTTC. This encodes CASSSGGAYQETQYF.